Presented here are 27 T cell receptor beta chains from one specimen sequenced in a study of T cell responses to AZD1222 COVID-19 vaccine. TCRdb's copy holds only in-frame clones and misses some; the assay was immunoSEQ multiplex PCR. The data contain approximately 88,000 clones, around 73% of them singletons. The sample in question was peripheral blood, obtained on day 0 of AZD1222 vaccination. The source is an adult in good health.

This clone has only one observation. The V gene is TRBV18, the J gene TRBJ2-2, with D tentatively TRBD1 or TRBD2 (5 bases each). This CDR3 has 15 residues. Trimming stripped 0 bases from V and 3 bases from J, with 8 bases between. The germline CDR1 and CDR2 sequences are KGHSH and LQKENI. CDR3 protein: CASSPPGVDTGELFF. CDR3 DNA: TGTGCCAGCTCACCACCGGGGGTGGACACCGGGGAGCTGTTTTTT.

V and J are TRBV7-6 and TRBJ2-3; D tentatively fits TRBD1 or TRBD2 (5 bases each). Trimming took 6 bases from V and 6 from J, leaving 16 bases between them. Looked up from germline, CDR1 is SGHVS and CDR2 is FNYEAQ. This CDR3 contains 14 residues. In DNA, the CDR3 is TGTGCCAGCAGACGGGGACCTAACTCGGATACGCAGTATTTT. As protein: CASRRGPNSDTQYF.

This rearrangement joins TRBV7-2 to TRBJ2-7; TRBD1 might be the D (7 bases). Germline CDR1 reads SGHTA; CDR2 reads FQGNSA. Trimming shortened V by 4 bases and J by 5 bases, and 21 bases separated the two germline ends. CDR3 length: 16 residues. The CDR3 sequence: CASSSYLAQGGHEQYF. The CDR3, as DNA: TGTGCCAGCAGCTCCTACCTCGCGCAGGGGGGTCACGAGCAGTACTTC.

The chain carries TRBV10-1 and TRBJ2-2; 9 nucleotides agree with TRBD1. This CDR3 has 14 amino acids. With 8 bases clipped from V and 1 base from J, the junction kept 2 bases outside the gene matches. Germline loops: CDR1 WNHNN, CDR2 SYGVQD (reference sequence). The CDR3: CASGTGQNTGELFF. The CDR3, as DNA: TGCGCCAGCGGGACAGGGCAGAACACCGGGGAGCTGTTTTTT.

The CDR3 bases are TGTGCCACCGGACAGTCCTACGAGCAGTACTTC. Its protein is CATGQSYEQYF. The rearrangement uses TRBV2 and TRBJ2-7, with a possible D match to TRBD1 (6 bases). The V gene lost 10 bases and the J gene lost 1 base, with 8 bases spanning the gap. The CDR3 sequence is 11 residues long. Germline CDR1 reads SNHLY; CDR2 reads FYNNEI.

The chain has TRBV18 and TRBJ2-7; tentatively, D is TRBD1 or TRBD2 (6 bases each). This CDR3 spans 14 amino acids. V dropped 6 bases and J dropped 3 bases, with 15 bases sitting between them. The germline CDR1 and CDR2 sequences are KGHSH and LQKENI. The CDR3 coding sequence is TGTGCCAGCTCCACGGGGGCACCTATCTACGAGCAGTACTTC. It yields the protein CASSTGAPIYEQYF. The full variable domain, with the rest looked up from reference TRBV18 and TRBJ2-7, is NAGVMQNPRHLVRRRGQEARLRCSPMKGHSHVYWYRQLPEEGLKFMVYLQKENIIDESGMPKERFSAEFPKEGPSILRIQQVVRGDSAAYFCASSTGAPIYEQYFGPGTRLTVT.

This CDR3 is CASTPGPLLAGSYNEQFF. Written as DNA, the CDR3 is TGTGCCAGTACTCCAGGACCCCTTCTAGCGGGAAGCTACAATGAGCAGTTCTTC. The V and J genes are TRBV19 and TRBJ2-1; 9 bases line up with TRBD2. There are 18 residues in the CDR3. The ends lost 7 bases at V and 3 bases at J; junction bases unmatched: 16. In germline, CDR1 is LNHDA, CDR2 SQIVND (reference sequence).

The CDR3 loop reads CASSQVFNQPQHF. The DNA of the CDR3 is TGCGCCAGCAGCCAAGTATTCAATCAGCCCCAGCATTTT. The chain uses TRBV4-1 and TRBJ1-5; D is uncertain. The V gene lost 1 base and the J gene lost 3 bases, with 4 bases spanning the gap. The CDR3 spans 13 residues. Germline V gene lookup returns CDR1 MGHRA and CDR2 YSYEKL.

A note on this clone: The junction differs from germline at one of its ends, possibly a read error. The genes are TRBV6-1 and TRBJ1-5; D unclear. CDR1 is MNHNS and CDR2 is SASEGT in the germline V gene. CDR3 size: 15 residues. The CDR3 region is CAGSEDPSGNQPQHF. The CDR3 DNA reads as TGTGCCGGCAGTGAGGACCCCTCGGGCAATCAGCCCCAGCATTTT.

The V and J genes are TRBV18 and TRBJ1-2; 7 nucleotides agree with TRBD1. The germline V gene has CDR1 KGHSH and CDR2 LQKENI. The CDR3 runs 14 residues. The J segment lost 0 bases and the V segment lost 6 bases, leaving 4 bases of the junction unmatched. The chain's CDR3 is CASSQGVSNYGYTF. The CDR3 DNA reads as TGTGCCAGCTCTCAGGGGGTATCTAACTATGGCTACACCTTC.

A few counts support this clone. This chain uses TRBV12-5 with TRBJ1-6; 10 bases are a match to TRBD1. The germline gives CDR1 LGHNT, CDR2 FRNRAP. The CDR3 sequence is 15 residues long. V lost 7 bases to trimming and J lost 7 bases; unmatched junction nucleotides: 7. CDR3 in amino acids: CASAVGQGTNSPLHF. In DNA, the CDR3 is TGTGCTAGTGCCGTGGGACAGGGGACGAATTCACCCCTCCACTTT.

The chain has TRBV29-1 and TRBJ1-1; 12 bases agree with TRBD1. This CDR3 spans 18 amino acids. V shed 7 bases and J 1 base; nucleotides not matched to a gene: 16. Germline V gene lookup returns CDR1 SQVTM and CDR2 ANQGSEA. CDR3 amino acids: CSATGGQGALSSNTEAFF. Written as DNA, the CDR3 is TGCAGCGCCACGGGGGGACAGGGGGCGCTTTCATCGAACACTGAAGCTTTCTTT.

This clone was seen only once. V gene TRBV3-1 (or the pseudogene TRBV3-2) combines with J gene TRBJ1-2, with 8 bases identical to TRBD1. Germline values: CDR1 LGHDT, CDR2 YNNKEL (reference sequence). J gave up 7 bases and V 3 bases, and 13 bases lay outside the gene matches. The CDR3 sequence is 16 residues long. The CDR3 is CASSQLSFRGQSGYTF. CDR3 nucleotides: TGTGCCAGCAGCCAGCTATCATTCAGGGGGCAGAGTGGCTACACCTTC.

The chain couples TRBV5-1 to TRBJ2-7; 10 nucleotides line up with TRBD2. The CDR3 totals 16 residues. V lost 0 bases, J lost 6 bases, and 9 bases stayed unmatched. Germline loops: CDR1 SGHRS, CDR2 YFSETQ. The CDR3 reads CASSLAGGLAGAEQYF. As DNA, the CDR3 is TGCGCCAGCAGCTTGGCCGGAGGGCTAGCGGGAGCCGAGCAGTACTTC.

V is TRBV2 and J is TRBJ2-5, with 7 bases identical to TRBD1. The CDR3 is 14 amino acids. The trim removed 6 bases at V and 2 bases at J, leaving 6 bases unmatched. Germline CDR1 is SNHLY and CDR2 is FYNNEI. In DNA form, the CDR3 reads TGTGCCAGCAGAGAGGGGACAGCTCAAGAGACCCAGTACTTC. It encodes CASREGTAQETQYF.

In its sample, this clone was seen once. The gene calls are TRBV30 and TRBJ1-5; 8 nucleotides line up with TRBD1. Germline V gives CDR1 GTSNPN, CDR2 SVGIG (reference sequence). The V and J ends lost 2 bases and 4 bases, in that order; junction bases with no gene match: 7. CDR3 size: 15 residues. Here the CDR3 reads CAWSSTGAGNQPQHF. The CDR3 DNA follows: TGTGCCTGGAGTTCGACAGGGGCCGGGAATCAGCCCCAGCATTTT.

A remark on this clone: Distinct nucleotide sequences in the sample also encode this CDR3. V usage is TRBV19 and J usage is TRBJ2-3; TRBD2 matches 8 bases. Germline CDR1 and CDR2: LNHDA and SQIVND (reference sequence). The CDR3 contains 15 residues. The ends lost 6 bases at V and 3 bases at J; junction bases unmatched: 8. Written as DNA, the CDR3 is TGTGCCAGTAGGGGGAGCGGGAGAAGTACAGATACGCAGTATTTT. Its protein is CASRGSGRSTDTQYF.

CDR3 residues: CASSNPQTSGANVLTF. For the CDR3, the DNA is TGTGCCAGCAGCAACCCACAGACCTCTGGGGCCAACGTCCTGACTTTC. The chain uses TRBV21-1 and TRBJ2-6; no DNA check was done on the table's D call, TRBD1. TRBV21-1 is an annotated pseudogene. CDR3 length equals 16 residues.

CDR3 sequence (DNA): TGTGCCAGCAGGTCATTACTAGCGGGGTCTTACAATGAGCAGTTCTTC. Translating it yields CASRSLLAGSYNEQFF. The chain carries TRBV28 and TRBJ2-1; 10 bases fit TRBD2. The germline V gene encodes CDR1 MDHEN and CDR2 SYDVKM. V was clipped by 6 bases and J by 4 bases; unmatched bases: 9. The CDR3 sequence is 16 residues long.

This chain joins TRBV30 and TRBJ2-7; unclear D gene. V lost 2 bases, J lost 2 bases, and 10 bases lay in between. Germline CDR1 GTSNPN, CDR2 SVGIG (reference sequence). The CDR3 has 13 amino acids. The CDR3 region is CAWSNRAAYEQYF. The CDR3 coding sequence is TGTGCCTGGAGTAACAGAGCAGCCTACGAGCAGTACTTC. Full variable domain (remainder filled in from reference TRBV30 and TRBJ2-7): SQTIHQWPATLVQPVGSPLSLECTVEGTSNPNLYWYRQAAGRGLQLLFYSVGIGQISSEVPQNLSASRPQDRQFILSSKKLLLSDSGFYLCAWSNRAAYEQYFGPGTRLTVT.

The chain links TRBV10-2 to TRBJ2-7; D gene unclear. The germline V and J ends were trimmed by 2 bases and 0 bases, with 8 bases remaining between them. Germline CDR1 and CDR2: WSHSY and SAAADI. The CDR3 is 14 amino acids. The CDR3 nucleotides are TGCGCCAGCAGTGAGGGCTCAGTCTCCTACGAGCAGTACTTC. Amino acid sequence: CASSEGSVSYEQYF.

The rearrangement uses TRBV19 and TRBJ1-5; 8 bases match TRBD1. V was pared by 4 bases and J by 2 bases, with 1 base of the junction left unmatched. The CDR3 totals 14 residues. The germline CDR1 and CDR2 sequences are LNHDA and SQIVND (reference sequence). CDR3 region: CASSKGQGNQPQHF. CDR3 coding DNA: TGTGCCAGTAGTAAGGGACAGGGCAATCAGCCCCAGCATTTT.

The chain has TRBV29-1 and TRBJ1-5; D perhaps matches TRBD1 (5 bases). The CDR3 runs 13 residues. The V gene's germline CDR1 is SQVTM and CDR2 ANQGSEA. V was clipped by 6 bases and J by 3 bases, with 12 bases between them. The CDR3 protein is CSVGWGINQPQHF. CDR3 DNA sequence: TGCAGCGTGGGATGGGGGATCAATCAGCCCCAGCATTTT.

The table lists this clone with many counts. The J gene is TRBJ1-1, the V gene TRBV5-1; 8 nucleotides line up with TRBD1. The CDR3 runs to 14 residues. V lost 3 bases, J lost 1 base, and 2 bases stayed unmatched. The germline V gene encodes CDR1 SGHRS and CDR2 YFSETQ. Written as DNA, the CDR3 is TGCGCCAGCAGCTGGACAGGGTCGAACACTGAAGCTTTCTTT. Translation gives CASSWTGSNTEAFF.

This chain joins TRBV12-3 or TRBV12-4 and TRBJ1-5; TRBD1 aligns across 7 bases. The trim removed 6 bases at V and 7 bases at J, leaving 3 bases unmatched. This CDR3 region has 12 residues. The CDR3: CASSQGEQPQHF. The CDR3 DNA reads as TGTGCCAGCAGCCAGGGGGAGCAGCCCCAGCATTTT.

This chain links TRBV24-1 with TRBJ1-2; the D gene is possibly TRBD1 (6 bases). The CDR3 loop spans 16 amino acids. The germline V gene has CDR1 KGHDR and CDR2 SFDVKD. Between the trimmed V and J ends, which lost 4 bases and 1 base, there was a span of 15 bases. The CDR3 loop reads CATSEAIGGVNYGYTF. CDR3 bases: TGTGCCACCAGTGAAGCAATAGGGGGTGTTAACTATGGCTACACCTTC.

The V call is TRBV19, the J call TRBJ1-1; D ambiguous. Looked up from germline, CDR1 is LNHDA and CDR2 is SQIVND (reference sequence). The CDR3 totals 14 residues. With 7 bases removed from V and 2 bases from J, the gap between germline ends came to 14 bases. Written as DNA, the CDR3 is TGTGCCAGTACGGTTACGAGGGCAAACACTGAAGCTTTCTTT. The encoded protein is CASTVTRANTEAFF.